The clone carrying this TCR beta chain was seen a handful of times. V lost 4 bases and J lost 5; bases outside the gene matches: 10. The V gene's germline CDR1 is SNHLY and CDR2 FYNNEI. The CDR3 loop spans 17 amino acids. Some clones are missing from TCRdb's copy, which holds only in-frame ones; the method was immunoSEQ multiplex PCR. The sample carries under 15,000 clones, roughly two thirds recorded once. This sample was taken from a study of T cells after somatic rescue of genetic block. The TCR originated in a boy younger than 18. The V gene is TRBV2, the J gene TRBJ2-7, with TRBD2 matching over 14 bases. Source material: peripheral blood mononuclear cells (PBMCs). Here the CDR3 DNA reads TGTGCCAGCAGTGGCCAACCGGGACTAGCGGGAGCCCACGAGCAGTACTTC. It is translated as CASSGQPGLAGAHEQYF.